A selection of T cell receptor beta chains follows, all from one sample in a study of identical twins. TCRdb called the 5' RACE reads again in MiXCR, with one record for every CDR3 protein. The repertoire holds approximately 1.8 million distinct CDR3 sequences, under 35% seen once, with 0.25% to 0.3% in the top ten. The sample comprised cord blood. These receptor sequences come from a newborn girl in good health. CDR3s include the opening cysteine and the closing phenylalanine or tryptophan. A D gene is named only where the DNA matches it firmly. Some rows mark clone size as missing; the rest say once, few, many or name a class of expanded clone.

J | D | V | size | CDR3 | DNA
TRBJ2-7 | TRBD2 | TRBV2 | few | CASSEVGAGDSYEQYF | TGTGCCAGCAGTGAAGTAGGCGCGGGGGACTCCTACGAGCAGTACTTC
TRBJ2-1 | TRBD1 | TRBV18 | - | CASSPLPGQGYGEQFF | TGTGCCAGCTCACCGTTGCCGGGACAGGGATACGGTGAGCAGTTCTTC
TRBJ1-1 | TRBD1 | TRBV3-1 | few | CASSHGQGAPEAFF | TGTGCCAGCAGCCATGGCCAGGGGGCGCCTGAAGCTTTCTTT
TRBJ2-1 | TRBD1 | TRBV12-3/TRBV12-4 | - | CASSHNRGSGYNEQFF | TGTGCCAGCAGCCATAACAGGGGTTCGGGCTACAATGAGCAGTTCTTC
TRBJ1-2 | - | TRBV10-3 | - | CAIGPANYGYTF | TGTGCCATCGGGCCAGCCAACTATGGCTACACCTTC
TRBJ1-6 | - | TRBV27 | - | CASSWRQEFYNSPLHF | TGTGCCAGCAGTTGGAGGCAGGAATTCTATAATTCACCCCTCCACTTT
TRBJ2-5 | TRBD2 | TRBV24-1 | - | CATSEGGNQETQYF | TGTGCCACCAGTGAGGGAGGGAACCAAGAGACCCAGTACTTC
TRBJ2-1 | TRBD2 | TRBV20-1 | few | CSARLSGIPNEQFF | TGCAGTGCTAGATTAAGCGGGATACCCAATGAGCAGTTCTTC
TRBJ1-3 | TRBD1 | TRBV28 | once | CASRTGAGNTIYF | TGTGCCAGCAGGACAGGGGCGGGAAACACCATATATTTT
TRBJ1-2 | - | TRBV7-2 | few | CASSSRDGTYGYTF | TGTGCCAGCAGCTCCCGGGACGGAACTTATGGCTACACCTTC
TRBJ2-5 | TRBD2 | TRBV20-1 | few | CSANGLAGGVRVETQYF | TGCAGTGCCAATGGACTAGCGGGAGGCGTAAGGGTGGAGACCCAGTACTTC
TRBJ2-7 | - | TRBV4-2 | few | CASSQTSSEPYEQYF | TGTGCCAGCAGCCAGACTAGTTCCGAACCCTACGAGCAGTACTTC
TRBJ2-5 | - | TRBV14 | - | CASSPPPDTHQETQYF | TGTGCCAGCAGCCCTCCCCCAGACACCCACCAAGAGACCCAGTACTTC
TRBJ2-5 | - | TRBV29-1 | - | CSVRQPQETQYF | TGCAGCGTAAGACAGCCCCAAGAGACCCAGTACTTC
TRBJ1-4 | - | TRBV20-1 | - | CSARVPGNRDEKLFF | TGCAGTGCTAGAGTTCCGGGGAATCGGGATGAAAAACTGTTTTTT
TRBJ1-1 | - | TRBV5-1 | - | CASSSQGGGRVTEAFF | TGCGCCAGCAGCTCCCAGGGCGGGGGGCGCGTGACTGAAGCTTTCTTT
TRBJ2-3 | TRBD2 | TRBV9 | - | CASSVRLAGGSDTQYF | TGTGCCAGCAGCGTTCGCCTAGCGGGAGGATCAGATACGCAGTATTTT
TRBJ1-2 | - | TRBV25-1 | - | CASSELGVHGYTF | TGTGCCAGCAGTGAATTAGGGGTCCATGGCTACACCTTC
TRBJ1-1 | TRBD1 | TRBV18 | - | CASSPVTGVNTEAFF | TGTGCCAGCTCACCGGTGACAGGGGTGAACACTGAAGCTTTCTTT
TRBJ2-3 | TRBD2 | TRBV10-3 | - | CAISLPQRGGSDTQYF | TGTGCCATCAGCCTACCTCAGCGGGGAGGGTCAGATACGCAGTATTTT
TRBJ2-7 | - | TRBV27 | few | CASSLYDSPLSQYF | TGTGCCAGCAGTTTATATGACAGTCCCCTGTCTCAGTACTTC
TRBJ2-7 | - | TRBV13 | - | CASSSRGYFDEQYF | TGTGCCAGCAGCTCTCGGGGGTATTTTGACGAGCAGTACTTC
TRBJ1-5 | - | TRBV6-2/TRBV6-3 | - | CASSAHLGSSNQPQHF | TGTGCCAGCAGTGCCCATCTCGGTTCTAGCAATCAGCCCCAGCATTTT
TRBJ2-5 | - | TRBV2 | - | CASSEALGVTQTRYF | TGTGCCAGCAGTGAAGCGCTTGGGGTCACGCAGACCCGGTACTTC
TRBJ2-7 | - | TRBV7-6 | few | CASSLQGVDSYEQYF | TGTGCCAGCAGCTTACAAGGCGTTGACTCCTACGAGCAGTACTTC
TRBJ2-5 | TRBD2 | TRBV9 | - | CASSVGASGRKETQYF | TGTGCCAGCAGCGTAGGGGCTAGCGGGAGAAAAGAGACCCAGTACTTC
TRBJ2-7 | - | TRBV20-1 | - | CSASPVGTSYEQYF | TGCAGTGCTAGCCCCGTTGGCACTTCCTACGAGCAGTACTTC
TRBJ1-6 | - | TRBV7-8 | - | CASSLGGWYSSPLHF | TGTGCCAGCAGCTTAGGTGGCTGGTATAGTTCACCCCTCCACTTT
TRBJ1-1 | TRBD1 | TRBV5-6 | - | CASSLWGQGISEAFF | TGTGCCAGCAGCTTGTGGGGACAGGGGATTTCCGAAGCTTTCTTT
TRBJ2-5 | TRBD2 | TRBV20-1 | - | CSAGSGSRDEQYF | TGCAGTGCTGGTAGCGGGAGTAGGGATGAGCAGTACTTC
TRBJ1-6 | - | TRBV27 | few | CASSLWGGFYNSPLHF | TGTGCCAGCAGTTTATGGGGGGGGTTCTATAATTCACCCCTCCACTTT
TRBJ1-4 | TRBD1 | TRBV19 | few | CASRMGQGIATNEKLFF | TGTGCCAGCAGAATGGGACAGGGAATTGCAACTAATGAAAAACTGTTTTTT
TRBJ1-6 | - | TRBV20-1 | - | CSSPGSGSPLHF | TGCAGCTCGCCGGGGAGTGGTTCACCCCTCCACTTT
TRBJ2-1 | - | TRBV11-1 | - | CASSLVVAFSYNEQFF | TGTGCCAGCAGCTTAGTGGTAGCCTTCTCCTACAATGAGCAGTTCTTC
TRBJ1-4 | TRBD1 | TRBV2 | - | CASSGQGVNNEKLFF | TGTGCCAGCAGTGGACAGGGTGTTAACAATGAAAAACTGTTTTTT
TRBJ2-1 | TRBD2 | TRBV5-1 | few | CASVGTSGSSYNEQFF | TGCGCCAGTGTCGGGACTAGCGGAAGCTCCTACAATGAGCAGTTCTTC
TRBJ2-4 | TRBD1 | TRBV4-1 | few | CASSQVWTGMEKNIQYF | TGCGCCAGCAGCCAAGTTTGGACAGGGATGGAGAAAAACATTCAGTACTTC
TRBJ2-1 | TRBD2 | TRBV7-9 | - | CASSSTIAGGIHEQFF | TGTGCCAGCAGCTCAACTATAGCGGGAGGTATCCATGAGCAGTTCTTC
TRBJ2-7 | TRBD2 | TRBV2 | few | CASSVTSGSHEQYF | TGTGCCAGCAGTGTCACTAGCGGGAGTCACGAGCAGTACTTC
TRBJ2-7 | - | TRBV12-5 | - | CASGPLGGNEQYF | TGTGCTAGTGGTCCCCTTGGGGGGAATGAGCAGTACTTC
TRBJ2-1 | - | TRBV28 | - | CASRLIAEMYNEQFF | TGTGCCAGCAGGTTAATAGCGGAGATGTACAATGAGCAGTTCTTC
TRBJ1-4 | TRBD1 | TRBV6-6 | few | CASSYSFDSGGEKLFF | TGTGCCAGCAGTTACTCGTTTGACTCAGGGGGAGAAAAACTGTTTTTT
TRBJ2-7 | TRBD2 | TRBV25-1 | many | CASSEPGLAYEQYF | TGTGCCAGCAGTGAACCAGGACTAGCCTACGAGCAGTACTTC